The subject of this entry is one T cell receptor beta chain. This sample was included in a study of blood T cell repertoires in COVID-19. The overall study: T cells, B-cell-depleted T cells, or PBMCs provided the cDNA or gDNA that served as material.

V lost 3 bases and J 6 bases, leaving 16 bases between the germline ends. CDR1 is LGHNT, CDR2 FRNRAP, per germline. CDR3 size: 15 residues. Here immunoSEQ multiplex PCR was the method, and the copy in TCRdb shows in-frame clones only, minus some. Of tens of thousands of clones detected, around 86% appear once; the ten largest clones hold approximately 5.7%. This TCR came from a woman of 80 years or more with active or convalescent COVID-19. Sequencing input: peripheral blood. V gene TRBV12-5 combines with J gene TRBJ2-3, with a weak D call TRBD1 (6 bases). CDR3 region: CASGFGGGVGDTQYF. For the CDR3, the DNA is TGTGCTAGTGGTTTTGGTGGGGGCGTCGGCGATACGCAGTATTTT.